This passage covers 11 T cell receptor beta chains from one sample sequenced in a study of blood T cell repertoires in COVID-19. Clones were read by immunoSEQ multiplex PCR, and TCRdb kept only the in-frame ones, dropping some. The data show 300,000 to 400,000 clones, about nine tenths seen once. The specimen was PBMCs or T cells enriched from blood (not recorded which). The receptors shown here come from a man aged 55 to 70 who had recovered from COVID-19.

This sequence joins TRBV18 and TRBJ1-2; weak D call: TRBD1 (5 bases). Germline V gene sequence: CDR1 KGHSH, CDR2 LQKENI. V was clipped by 4 bases and J by 3 bases, with 18 bases between them. The length of the CDR3 is 16 residues. CDR3 DNA sequence: TGTGCCAGCTCACGGGTGGTTCTGGGGACTCACTATGGCTACACCTTC. Translating it yields CASSRVVLGTHYGYTF.

The chain uses TRBV11-2 and TRBJ2-3; unclear D gene. V shed 1 base and J shed 4 bases, with 15 bases lying between them. Germline V gene lookup returns CDR1 SGHAT and CDR2 FQNNGV. The CDR3 runs to 16 residues. The CDR3 is CASSLGLAYGSDTQYF. The CDR3 DNA follows: TGTGCCAGCAGCTTAGGTTTAGCTTATGGGTCAGATACGCAGTATTTT.

The chain links TRBV20-1 to TRBJ2-1; D possibly corresponds to TRBD1 (6 bases). Germline CDR1 and CDR2: DFQATT and SNEGSKA (reference sequence). The CDR3 consists of 11 residues. V lost 4 bases to trimming and J lost 8 bases, with 9 bases between them. CDR3 nucleotide sequence: TGCAGTGCTACAGGGGAGCATGAGCAGTTCTTC. This gives the protein CSATGEHEQFF.

DNA for the CDR3: TGTGCCAGTAGTATTGTGGCTAGCGGGAGAGCGGGAGAGACCCAGTACTTC. This sequence encodes CASSIVASGRAGETQYF. The genes are TRBV19 and TRBJ2-5; 10 nucleotides align to TRBD2. This CDR3 has 17 amino acids. Germline loops: CDR1 LNHDA, CDR2 SQIVND (reference sequence). V shed 3 bases, J shed 4 bases, and the junction held 11 bases outside the gene matches.

Turning to this clone: This CDR3 is also generated by other DNA sequences in the sample. V usage is TRBV19 and J usage is TRBJ1-1; a weak D match, TRBD1 (6 bases). This CDR3 spans 14 amino acids. The V gene lost 4 bases and the J gene lost 5 bases, with 14 bases spanning the gap. Germline V lookup: CDR1 LNHDA, CDR2 SQIVND (reference sequence). DNA of the CDR3: TGTGCCAGTAGTACGGGGGGGCGGAATACTGAAGCTTTCTTT. Amino acid sequence: CASSTGGRNTEAFF.

V usage is TRBV2 and J usage is TRBJ2-2; 8 positions agree with TRBD1. The length of the CDR3 is 15 residues. J was trimmed by 3 bases and V by 5 bases; bases with no gene match: 5. The V gene's germline CDR1 is SNHLY and CDR2 FYNNEI. The CDR3 is CASSQTGVHTGELFF. CDR3 in DNA: TGTGCCAGCAGTCAGACAGGGGTCCACACCGGGGAGCTGTTTTTT.

Concerning this clone: Other DNA sequences from this sample encode an identical CDR3 as well. The CDR3 coding sequence is TGTGCCAGCAGCCTGGGACTAGCCAACACCGGGGAGCTGTTTTTT. Translated: CASSLGLANTGELFF. This chain links TRBV13 with TRBJ2-2; 9 nucleotides match TRBD2. The CDR3 has 15 amino acids. J was trimmed by 2 bases and V by 5 bases; bases with no gene match: 3. The V gene's germline CDR1 is PRHDT and CDR2 FYEKMQ (reference sequence). Full variable domain (remainder filled in from reference TRBV13 and TRBJ2-2): AAGVIQSPRHLIKEKRETATLKCYPIPRHDTVYWYQQGPGQDPQFLISFYEKMQSDKGSIPDRFSAQQFSDYHSELNMSSLELGDSALYFCASSLGLANTGELFFGEGSRLTVL.

V gene TRBV20-1 combines with J gene TRBJ2-3; D uncertain. The CDR3 loop spans 11 amino acids. Trimming shortened V by 4 bases and J by 5 bases, and 7 bases separated the two germline ends. Germline V gene sequence: CDR1 DFQATT, CDR2 SNEGSKA (reference sequence). As DNA, the CDR3 is TGCAGTGCTATGGGCCGAGATACGCAGTATTTT. Protein: CSAMGRDTQYF.

J is TRBJ1-1 and V is TRBV28, with D possibly being TRBD1 (6 bases). V was shortened by 4 bases and J by 5 bases, with 8 bases between the two germline ends. The CDR3 length is 12 residues. Germline V gives CDR1 MDHEN, CDR2 SYDVKM. Written as DNA, the CDR3 is TGTGCCAGCAGTTGGGGGCCTACTGAAGCTTTCTTT. Its protein is CASSWGPTEAFF.

The chain is built from TRBV24-1 and TRBJ1-5; no reliable D call. The germline V gene has CDR1 KGHDR and CDR2 SFDVKD. This CDR3 spans 17 amino acids. V shed 12 bases and J shed 6 bases, with 29 bases lying between them. The CDR3 nucleotides read TGTGCCCCCGATGCCGTGACGGGATTTGGGTTAAGTCAGCCCCAGCATTTT. Residues: CAPDAVTGFGLSQPQHF.

The chain joins TRBV7-2 to TRBJ2-7, with 12 bases lining up with TRBD2. The ends lost 1 base at V and 7 bases at J; junction bases unmatched: 8. The CDR3 extends over 16 amino acids. The germline V gene encodes CDR1 SGHTA and CDR2 FQGNSA. CDR3 loop: CASSLVVGLAGNEQYF. DNA for the CDR3: TGTGCCAGCAGCTTAGTAGTAGGACTAGCGGGAAATGAGCAGTACTTC.